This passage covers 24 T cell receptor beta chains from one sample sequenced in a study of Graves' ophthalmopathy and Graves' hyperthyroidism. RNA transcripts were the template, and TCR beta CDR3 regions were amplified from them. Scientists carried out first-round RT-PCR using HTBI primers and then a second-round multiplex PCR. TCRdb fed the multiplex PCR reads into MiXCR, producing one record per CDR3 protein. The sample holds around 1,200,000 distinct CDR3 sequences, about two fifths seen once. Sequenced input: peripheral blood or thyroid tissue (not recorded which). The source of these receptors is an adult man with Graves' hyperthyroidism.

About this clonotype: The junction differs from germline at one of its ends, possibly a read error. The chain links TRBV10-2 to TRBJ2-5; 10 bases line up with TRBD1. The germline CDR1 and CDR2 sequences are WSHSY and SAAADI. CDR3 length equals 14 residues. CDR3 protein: CAGSDRTGGETQYF. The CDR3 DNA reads TGCGCCGGCAGTGACCGGACAGGGGGAGAGACCCAGTACTTC.

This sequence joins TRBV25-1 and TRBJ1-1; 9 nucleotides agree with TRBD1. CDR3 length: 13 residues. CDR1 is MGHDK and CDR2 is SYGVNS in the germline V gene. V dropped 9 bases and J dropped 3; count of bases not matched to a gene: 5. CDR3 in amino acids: CASTRQGDTEAFF. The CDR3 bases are TGTGCCAGTACTAGACAGGGGGACACTGAAGCTTTCTTT.

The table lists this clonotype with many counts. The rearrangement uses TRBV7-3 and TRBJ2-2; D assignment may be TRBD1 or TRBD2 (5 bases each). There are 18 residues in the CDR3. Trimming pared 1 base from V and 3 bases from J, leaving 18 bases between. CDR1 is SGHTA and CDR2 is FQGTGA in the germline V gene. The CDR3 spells CASSLKGGTGLYTGELFF. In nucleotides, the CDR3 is TGTGCCAGCAGCTTAAAGGGTGGTACGGGGCTGTACACCGGGGAGCTGTTTTTT.

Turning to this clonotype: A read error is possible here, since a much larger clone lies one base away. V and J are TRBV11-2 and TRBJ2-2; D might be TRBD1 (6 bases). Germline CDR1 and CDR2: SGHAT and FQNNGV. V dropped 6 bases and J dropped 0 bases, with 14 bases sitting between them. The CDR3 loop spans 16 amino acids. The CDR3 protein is CASSLSRTANTGELFF. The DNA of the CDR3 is TGTGCCAGCAGTCTATCTCGGACAGCGAACACCGGGGAGCTGTTTTTT.

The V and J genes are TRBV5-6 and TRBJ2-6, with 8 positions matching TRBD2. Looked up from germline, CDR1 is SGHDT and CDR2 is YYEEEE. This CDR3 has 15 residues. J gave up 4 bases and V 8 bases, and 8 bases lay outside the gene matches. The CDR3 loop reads CASRGRRTGANVLTF. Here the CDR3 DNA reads TGTGCCAGTCGCGGGAGGAGGACCGGGGCCAACGTCCTGACTTTC.

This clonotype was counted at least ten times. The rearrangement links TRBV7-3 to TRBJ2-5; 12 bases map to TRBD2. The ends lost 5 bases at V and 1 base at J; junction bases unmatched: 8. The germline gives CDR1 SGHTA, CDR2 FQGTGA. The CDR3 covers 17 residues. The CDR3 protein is CASSPRGTSGFQETQYF. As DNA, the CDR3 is TGTGCCAGCAGCCCCCGCGGGACTAGCGGGTTCCAAGAGACCCAGTACTTC.

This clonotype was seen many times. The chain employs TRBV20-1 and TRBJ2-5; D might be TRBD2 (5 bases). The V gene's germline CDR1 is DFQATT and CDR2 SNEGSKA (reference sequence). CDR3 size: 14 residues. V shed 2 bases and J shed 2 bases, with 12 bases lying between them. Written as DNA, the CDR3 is TGCAGTGCTAGATTGGCAGCGGCTCAAGAGACCCAGTACTTC. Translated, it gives CSARLAAAQETQYF.

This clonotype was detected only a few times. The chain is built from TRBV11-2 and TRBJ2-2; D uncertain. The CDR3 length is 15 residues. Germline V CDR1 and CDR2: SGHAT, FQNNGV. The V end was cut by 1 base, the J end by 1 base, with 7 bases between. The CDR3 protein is CASSLGLRNTGELFF. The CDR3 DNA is TGTGCCAGCAGCTTAGGACTCCGGAACACCGGGGAGCTGTTTTTT.

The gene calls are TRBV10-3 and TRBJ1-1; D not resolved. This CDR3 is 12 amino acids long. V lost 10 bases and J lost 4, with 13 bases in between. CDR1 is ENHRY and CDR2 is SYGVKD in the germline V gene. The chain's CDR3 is CATRPAGTEAFF. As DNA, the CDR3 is TGTGCCACCAGACCCGCGGGCACTGAAGCTTTCTTT.

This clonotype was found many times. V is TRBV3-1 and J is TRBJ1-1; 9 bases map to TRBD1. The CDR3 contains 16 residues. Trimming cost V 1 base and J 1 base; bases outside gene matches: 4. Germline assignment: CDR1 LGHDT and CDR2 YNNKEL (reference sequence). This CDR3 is CASSQGGQGENTEAFF. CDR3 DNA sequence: TGTGCCAGCAGCCAAGGGGGACAGGGAGAGAACACTGAAGCTTTCTTT.

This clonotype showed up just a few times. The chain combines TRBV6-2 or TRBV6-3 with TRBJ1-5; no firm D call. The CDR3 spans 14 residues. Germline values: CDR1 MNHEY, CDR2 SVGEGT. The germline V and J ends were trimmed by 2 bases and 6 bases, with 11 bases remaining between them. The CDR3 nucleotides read TGTGCCAGCAGTTACCAAGGGTTTCTTCAGCCCCAGCATTTT. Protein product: CASSYQGFLQPQHF.

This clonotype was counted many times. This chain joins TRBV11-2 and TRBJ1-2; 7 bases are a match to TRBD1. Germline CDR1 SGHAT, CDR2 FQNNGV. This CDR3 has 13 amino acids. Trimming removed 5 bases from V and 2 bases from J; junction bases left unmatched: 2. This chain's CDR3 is CASSLQGNYGYTF. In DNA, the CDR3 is TGTGCCAGCAGCCTACAGGGGAACTATGGCTACACCTTC.

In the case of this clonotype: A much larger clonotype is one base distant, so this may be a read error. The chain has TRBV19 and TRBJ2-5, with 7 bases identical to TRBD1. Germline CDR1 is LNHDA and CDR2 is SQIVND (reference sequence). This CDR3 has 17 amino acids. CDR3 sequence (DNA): TGTGCCGGTAGTAGTGACCTCCTACCGAGGGGGCGAGAGACCCAGTACTTC. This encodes CAGSSDLLPRGRETQYF.

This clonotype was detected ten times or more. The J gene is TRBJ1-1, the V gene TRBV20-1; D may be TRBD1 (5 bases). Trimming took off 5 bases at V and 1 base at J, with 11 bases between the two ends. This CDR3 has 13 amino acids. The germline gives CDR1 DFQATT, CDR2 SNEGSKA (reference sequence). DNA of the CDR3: TGCAGTGCTGCCGGACACTCGAACACTGAAGCTTTCTTT. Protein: CSAAGHSNTEAFF.

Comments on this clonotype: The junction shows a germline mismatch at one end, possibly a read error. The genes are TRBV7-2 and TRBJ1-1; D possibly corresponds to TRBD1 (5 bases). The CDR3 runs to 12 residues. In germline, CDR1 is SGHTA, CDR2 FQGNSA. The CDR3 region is CTSSWLGTGAFF. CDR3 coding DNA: TGTACCAGCAGTTGGCTAGGGACTGGAGCTTTCTTT.

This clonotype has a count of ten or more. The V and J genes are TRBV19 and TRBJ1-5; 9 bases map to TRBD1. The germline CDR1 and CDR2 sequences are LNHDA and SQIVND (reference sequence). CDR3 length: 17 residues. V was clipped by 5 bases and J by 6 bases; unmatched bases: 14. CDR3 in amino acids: CASSASTGTGRGQPQHF. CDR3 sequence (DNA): TGTGCCAGTAGTGCCTCTACCGGGACAGGGCGTGGTCAGCCCCAGCATTTT.

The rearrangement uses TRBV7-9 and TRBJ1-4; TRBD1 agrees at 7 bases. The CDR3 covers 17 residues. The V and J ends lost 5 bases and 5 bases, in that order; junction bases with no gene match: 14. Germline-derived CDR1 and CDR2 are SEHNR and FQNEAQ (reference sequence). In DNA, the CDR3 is TGTGCCAGCAGCCCCGGGGACAGCTCAATGGCAAATGAAAAACTGTTTTTT. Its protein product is CASSPGDSSMANEKLFF.

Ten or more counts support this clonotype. The CDR3 reads CASRYGQGNNSPLHF. The CDR3 DNA follows: TGTGCCAGCAGATATGGACAGGGGAATAATTCACCCCTCCACTTT. The rearrangement links TRBV7-8 to TRBJ1-6, with 9 nucleotides matching TRBD1. Germline assignment: CDR1 SGHVS and CDR2 FQNEAQ. J was trimmed by 5 bases and V by 6 bases; bases with no gene match: 5. The CDR3 contains 15 residues.

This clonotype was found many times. This CDR3 reads CASSMSRGTYEQYF. CDR3 bases: TGTGCCAGTAGTATGAGCAGGGGAACCTACGAGCAGTACTTC. The chain links TRBV19 to TRBJ2-7; possible D gene TRBD1, 6 bases. CDR1 LNHDA and CDR2 SQIVND come from the germline V gene (reference sequence). Trimming removed 3 bases at V and 2 bases at J, with 11 bases between. The CDR3 contains 14 residues.

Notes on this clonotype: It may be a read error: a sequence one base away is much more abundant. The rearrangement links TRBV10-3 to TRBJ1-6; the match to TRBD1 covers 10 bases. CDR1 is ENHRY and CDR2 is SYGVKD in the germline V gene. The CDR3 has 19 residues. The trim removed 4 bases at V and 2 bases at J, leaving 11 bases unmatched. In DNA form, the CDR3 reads TGTGCCATCAGTGGACCAAAGACAGGGGGCCCACCCTATAATTCACCCCTCCACTTT. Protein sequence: CAISGPKTGGPPYNSPLHF.

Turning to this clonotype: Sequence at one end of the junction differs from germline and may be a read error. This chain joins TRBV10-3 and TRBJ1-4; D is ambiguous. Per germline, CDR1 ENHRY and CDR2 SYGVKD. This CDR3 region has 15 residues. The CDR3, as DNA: TGTGCCAGCAGTGTTGGATTAGGGAATAATGAAAAACTGTTTTTT. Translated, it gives CASSVGLGNNEKLFF.

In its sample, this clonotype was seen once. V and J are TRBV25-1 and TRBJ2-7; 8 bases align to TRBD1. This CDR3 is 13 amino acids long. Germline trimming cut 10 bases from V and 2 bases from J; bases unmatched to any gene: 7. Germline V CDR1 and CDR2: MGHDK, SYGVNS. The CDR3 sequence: CAISRQGTYEQYF. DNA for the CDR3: TGTGCCATCTCAAGACAGGGGACCTACGAGCAGTACTTC.

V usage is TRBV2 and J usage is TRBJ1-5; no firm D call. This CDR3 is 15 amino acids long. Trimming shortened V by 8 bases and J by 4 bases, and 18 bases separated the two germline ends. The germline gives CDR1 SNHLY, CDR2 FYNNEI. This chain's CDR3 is CASRRRRDGNQPQHF. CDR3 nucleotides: TGTGCCAGCCGAAGAAGGAGGGATGGTAATCAGCCCCAGCATTTT.

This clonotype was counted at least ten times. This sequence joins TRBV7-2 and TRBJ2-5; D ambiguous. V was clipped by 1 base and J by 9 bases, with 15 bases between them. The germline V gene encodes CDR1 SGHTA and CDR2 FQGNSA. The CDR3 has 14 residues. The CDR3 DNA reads TGTGCCAGCAGCTTAGGGGCGGACCCCACAGCCCAGTACTTC. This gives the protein CASSLGADPTAQYF. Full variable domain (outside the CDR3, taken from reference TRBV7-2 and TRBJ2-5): GAGVSQSPSNKVTEKGKDVELRCDPISGHTALYWYRQSLGQGLEFLIYFQGNSAPDKSGLPSDRFSAERTGGSVSTLTIQRTQQEDSAVYLCASSLGADPTAQYFGPGTRLLVL.